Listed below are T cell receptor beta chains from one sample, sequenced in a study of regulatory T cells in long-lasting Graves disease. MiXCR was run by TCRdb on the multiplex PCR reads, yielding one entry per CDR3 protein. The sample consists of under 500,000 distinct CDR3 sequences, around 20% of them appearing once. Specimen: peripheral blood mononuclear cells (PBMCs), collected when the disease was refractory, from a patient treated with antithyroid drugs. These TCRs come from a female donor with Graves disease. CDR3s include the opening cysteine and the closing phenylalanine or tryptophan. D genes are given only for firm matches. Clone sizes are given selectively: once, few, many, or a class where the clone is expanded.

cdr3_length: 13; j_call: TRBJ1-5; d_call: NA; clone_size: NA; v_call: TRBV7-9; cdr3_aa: CASSLAGSEPQHF; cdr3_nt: TGTGCCAGCAGCCTAGCGGGTTCGGAGCCCCAGCATTTT
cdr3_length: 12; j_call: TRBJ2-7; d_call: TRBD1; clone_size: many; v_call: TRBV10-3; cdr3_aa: CAISVQGAEQYF; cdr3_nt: TGTGCCATCAGTGTACAGGGGGCCGAGCAGTACTTC
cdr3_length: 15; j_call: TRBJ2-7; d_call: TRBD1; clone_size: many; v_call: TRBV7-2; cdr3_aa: CASSTSTGGVYEQYF; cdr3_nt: TGTGCCAGCAGCACCTCGACAGGGGGCGTGTACGAGCAGTACTTC
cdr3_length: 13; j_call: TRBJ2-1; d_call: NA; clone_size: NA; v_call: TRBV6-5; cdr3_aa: CASSYSPGPEQFF; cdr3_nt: TGTGCCAGCAGTTACTCTCCGGGACCCGAGCAGTTCTTC
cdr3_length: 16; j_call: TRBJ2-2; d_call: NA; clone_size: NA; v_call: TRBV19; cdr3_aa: CASSTPDSAGAGELFF; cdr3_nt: TGTGCCAGTAGTACACCAGACAGTGCAGGGGCCGGGGAGCTGTTTTTT
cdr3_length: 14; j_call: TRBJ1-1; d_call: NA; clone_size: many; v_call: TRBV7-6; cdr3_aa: CASSEAGPNTEAFF; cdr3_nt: TGTGCCAGCAGCGAAGCAGGTCCTAACACTGAAGCTTTCTTT
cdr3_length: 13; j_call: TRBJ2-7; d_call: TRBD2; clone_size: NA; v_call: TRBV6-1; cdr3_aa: CASSRTSSCEQYF; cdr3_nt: TGTGCCAGCAGTCGGACTAGCAGCTGCGAGCAGTACTTC
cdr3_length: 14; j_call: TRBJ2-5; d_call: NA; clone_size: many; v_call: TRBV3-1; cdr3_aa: CASSQAILEETQYF; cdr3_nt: TGTGCCAGCAGCCAAGCTATTTTGGAGGAGACCCAGTACTTC
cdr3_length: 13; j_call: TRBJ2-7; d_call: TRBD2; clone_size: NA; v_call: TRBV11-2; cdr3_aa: CASSTSGYYEQYF; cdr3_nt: TGTGCCAGCAGCACTAGCGGTTACTACGAGCAGTACTTC
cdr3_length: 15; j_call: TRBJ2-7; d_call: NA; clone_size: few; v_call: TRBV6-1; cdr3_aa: CASSEVGASAYEQYF; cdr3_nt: TGTGCCAGCAGTGAAGTTGGGGCTTCAGCCTACGAGCAGTACTTC
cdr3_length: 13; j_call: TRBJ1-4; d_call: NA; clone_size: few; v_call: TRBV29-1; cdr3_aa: CSVLGQEGEKLFF; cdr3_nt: TGCAGCGTCCTGGGGCAGGAGGGGGAAAAACTGTTTTTT
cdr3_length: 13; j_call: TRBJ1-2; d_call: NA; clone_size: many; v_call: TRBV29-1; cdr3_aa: CSARGGQDTRYTF; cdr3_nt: TGCAGCGCCCGAGGTGGGCAGGATACACGCTACACCTTC
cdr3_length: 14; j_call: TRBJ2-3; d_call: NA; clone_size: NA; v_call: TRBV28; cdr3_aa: CASSILGTTDTQYF; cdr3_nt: TGTGCCAGCAGTATCCTGGGGACCACAGATACGCAGTATTTT
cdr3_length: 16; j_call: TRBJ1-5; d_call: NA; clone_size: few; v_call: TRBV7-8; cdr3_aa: CASSLAATGLGQPQHF; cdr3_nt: TGTGCCAGCAGCTTAGCCGCTACAGGGTTAGGACAGCCCCAGCATTTT
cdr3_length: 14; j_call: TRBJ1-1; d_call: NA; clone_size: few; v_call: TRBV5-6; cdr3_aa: CASSFGQVGAEAFF; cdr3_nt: TGTGCCAGCAGCTTCGGGCAGGTCGGCGCTGAAGCTTTCTTT
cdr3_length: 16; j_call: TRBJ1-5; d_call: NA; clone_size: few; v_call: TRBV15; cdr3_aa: CATSRDHGGGNQPQHF; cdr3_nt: TGTGCCACCAGCAGAGATCACGGGGGAGGCAATCAGCCCCAGCATTTT
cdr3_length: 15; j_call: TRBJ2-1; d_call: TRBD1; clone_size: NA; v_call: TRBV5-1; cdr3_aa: CASSLGQGANNEQFF; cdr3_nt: TGCGCCAGCAGCCTGGGACAGGGGGCTAATAATGAGCAGTTCTTC
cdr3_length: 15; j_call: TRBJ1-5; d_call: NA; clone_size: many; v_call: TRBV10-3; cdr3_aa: CAISESSLSNQPQHF; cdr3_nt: TGTGCCATCAGTGAGTCTTCCCTTAGCAATCAGCCCCAGCATTTT
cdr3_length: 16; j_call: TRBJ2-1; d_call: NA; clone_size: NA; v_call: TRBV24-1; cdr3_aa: CATSDTQGTIYNEQFF; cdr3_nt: TGTGCCACCAGTGATACCCAGGGTACTATCTACAATGAGCAGTTCTTC
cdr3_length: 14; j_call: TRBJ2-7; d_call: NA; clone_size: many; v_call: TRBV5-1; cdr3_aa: CASSLVQGDYEQYF; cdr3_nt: TGCGCCAGCAGCTTGGTTCAGGGAGACTACGAGCAGTACTTC
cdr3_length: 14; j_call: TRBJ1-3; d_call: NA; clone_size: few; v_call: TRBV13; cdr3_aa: CASSFTGQGNTIYF; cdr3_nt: TGTGCCAGCAGCTTCACAGGACAGGGAAACACCATATATTTT
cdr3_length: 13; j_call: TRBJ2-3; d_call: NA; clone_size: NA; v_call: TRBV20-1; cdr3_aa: CSAREARTDTQYF; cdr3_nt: TGCAGTGCTAGAGAAGCGCGCACAGATACGCAGTATTTT
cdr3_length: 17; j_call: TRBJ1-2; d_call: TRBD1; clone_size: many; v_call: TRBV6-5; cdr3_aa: CASSYSSGQGADYGYTF; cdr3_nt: TGTGCCAGCAGTTACTCGAGCGGACAGGGGGCGGACTATGGCTACACCTTC
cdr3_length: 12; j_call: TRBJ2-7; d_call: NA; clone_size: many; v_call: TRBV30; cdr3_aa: CAWSVLGGEQYF; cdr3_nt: TGTGCCTGGAGTGTCCTTGGGGGTGAGCAGTACTTC
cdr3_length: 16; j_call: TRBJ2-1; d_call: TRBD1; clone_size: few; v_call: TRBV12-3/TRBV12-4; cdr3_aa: CASRLSGTGRNNEQFF; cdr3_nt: TGTGCCAGCAGACTCTCCGGGACAGGGCGCAACAATGAGCAGTTCTTC
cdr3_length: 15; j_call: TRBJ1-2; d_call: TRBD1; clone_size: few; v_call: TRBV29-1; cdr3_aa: CSVEEGAGGIYGYTF; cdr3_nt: TGCAGCGTTGAAGAGGGGGCAGGGGGCATATATGGCTACACCTTC
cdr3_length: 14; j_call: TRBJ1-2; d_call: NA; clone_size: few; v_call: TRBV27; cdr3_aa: CASSLSQVPHGYTF; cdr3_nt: TGTGCCAGCAGTTTATCCCAGGTGCCCCATGGCTACACCTTC
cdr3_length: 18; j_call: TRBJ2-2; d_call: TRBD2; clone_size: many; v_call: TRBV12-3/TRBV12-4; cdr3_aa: CASSGIAGGPSFPGELFF; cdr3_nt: TGTGCCAGCAGCGGGATAGCGGGAGGGCCGTCGTTCCCCGGGGAGCTGTTTTTT
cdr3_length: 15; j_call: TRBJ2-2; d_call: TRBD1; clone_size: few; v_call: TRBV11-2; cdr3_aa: CASSSDRGSTGELFF; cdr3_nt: TGTGCCAGCAGCTCCGACAGGGGTTCAACCGGGGAGCTGTTTTTT
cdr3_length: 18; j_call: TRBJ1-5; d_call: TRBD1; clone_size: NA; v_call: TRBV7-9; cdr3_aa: CASSSIPPGQHSNQPQHF; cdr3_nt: TGTGCCAGCAGCTCAATACCACCGGGACAGCATAGCAATCAGCCCCAGCATTTT
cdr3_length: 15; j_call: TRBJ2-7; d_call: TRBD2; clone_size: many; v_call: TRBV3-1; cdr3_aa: CASSQRASGSYEQYF; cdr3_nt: TGTGCCAGCAGCCAAAGGGCTAGCGGGAGCTACGAGCAGTACTTC
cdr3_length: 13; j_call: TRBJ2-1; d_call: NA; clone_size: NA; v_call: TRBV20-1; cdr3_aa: CSARFWWGDEQFF; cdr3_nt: TGCAGTGCTAGGTTTTGGTGGGGAGATGAGCAGTTCTTC
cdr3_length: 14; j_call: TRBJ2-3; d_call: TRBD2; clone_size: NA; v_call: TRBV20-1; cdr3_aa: CSAEKTSGSYTQYF; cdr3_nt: TGCAGTGCCGAAAAGACTAGCGGGAGTTATACGCAGTATTTT
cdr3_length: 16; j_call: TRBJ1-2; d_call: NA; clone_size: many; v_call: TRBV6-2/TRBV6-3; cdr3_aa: CASSYYLDVPHYGYTF; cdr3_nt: TGTGCCAGCAGTTACTACTTGGACGTACCGCACTATGGCTACACCTTC
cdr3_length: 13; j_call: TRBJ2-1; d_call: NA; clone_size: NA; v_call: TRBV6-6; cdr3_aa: CASSYSTSREQFF; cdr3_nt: TGTGCCAGCAGTTACTCGACGAGCCGGGAGCAGTTCTTC
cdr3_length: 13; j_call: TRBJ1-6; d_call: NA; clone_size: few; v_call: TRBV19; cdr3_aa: CASSASGNSPLHF; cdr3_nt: TGTGCCAGTAGTGCCTCGGGTAATTCACCCCTCCACTTT
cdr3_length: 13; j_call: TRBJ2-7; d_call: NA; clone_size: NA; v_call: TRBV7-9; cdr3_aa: CASSLGGGHEQYF; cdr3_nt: TGTGCCAGCAGCTTAGGGGGCGGGCACGAGCAGTACTTC
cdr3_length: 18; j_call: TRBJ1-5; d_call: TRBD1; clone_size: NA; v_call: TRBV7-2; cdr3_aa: CASSWDRGLGLRNQPQHF; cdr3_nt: TGTGCCAGCAGCTGGGACAGGGGGTTGGGGTTGAGGAATCAGCCCCAGCATTTT
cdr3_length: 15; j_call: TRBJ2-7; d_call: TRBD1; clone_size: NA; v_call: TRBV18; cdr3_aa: CASSPSTGAVSEQYF; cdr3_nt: TGTGCCAGCTCACCCTCGACAGGGGCCGTAAGCGAGCAGTACTTC
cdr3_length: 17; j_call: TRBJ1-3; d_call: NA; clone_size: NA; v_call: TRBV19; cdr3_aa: CASSIPPPSRSGNTIYF; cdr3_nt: TGTGCCAGTAGTATCCCCCCGCCAAGCCGCTCTGGAAACACCATATATTTT
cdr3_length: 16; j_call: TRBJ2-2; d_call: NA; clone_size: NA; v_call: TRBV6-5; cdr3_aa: CASSYSTVANTGELFF; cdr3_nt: TGTGCCAGCAGTTACTCGACGGTTGCGAACACCGGGGAGCTGTTTTTT
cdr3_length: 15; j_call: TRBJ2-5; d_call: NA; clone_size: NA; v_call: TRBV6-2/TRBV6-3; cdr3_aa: CASSEMGIFQETQYF; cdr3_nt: TGTGCCAGCAGTGAGATGGGGATATTCCAAGAGACCCAGTACTTC
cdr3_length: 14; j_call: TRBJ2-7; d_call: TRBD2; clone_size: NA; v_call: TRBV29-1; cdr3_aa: CSAIVAGRSYEQYF; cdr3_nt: TGCAGCGCGATAGTAGCGGGGCGCTCCTACGAGCAGTACTTC
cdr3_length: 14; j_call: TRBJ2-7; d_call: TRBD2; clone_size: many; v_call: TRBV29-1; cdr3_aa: CSAARGLAPYEQYF; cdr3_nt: TGCAGCGCCGCCCGAGGACTAGCGCCCTACGAGCAGTACTTC
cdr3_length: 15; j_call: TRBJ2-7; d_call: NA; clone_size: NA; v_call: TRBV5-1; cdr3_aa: CASSHLDRNSYEQYF; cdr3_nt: TGCGCCAGCAGCCACTTGGATAGGAACTCCTACGAGCAGTACTTC
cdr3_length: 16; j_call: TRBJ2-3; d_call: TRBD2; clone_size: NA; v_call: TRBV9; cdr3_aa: CASSGASGSATDTQYF; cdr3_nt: TGTGCCAGCAGCGGGGCGAGCGGGAGCGCGACAGATACGCAGTATTTT
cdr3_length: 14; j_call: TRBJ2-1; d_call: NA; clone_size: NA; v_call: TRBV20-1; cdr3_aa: CSARDLEGTNEQFF; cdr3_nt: TGCAGTGCTAGAGATCTTGAAGGCACAAATGAGCAGTTCTTC
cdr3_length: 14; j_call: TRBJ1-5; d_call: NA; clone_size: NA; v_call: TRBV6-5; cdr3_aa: CASSSPGPNQPQHF; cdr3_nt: TGTGCCAGCAGTTCCCCGGGGCCCAATCAGCCCCAGCATTTT
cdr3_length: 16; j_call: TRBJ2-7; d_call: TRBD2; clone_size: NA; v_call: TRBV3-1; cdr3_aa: CASSQDGPGRAYEQYF; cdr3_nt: TGTGCCAGCAGCCAAGATGGCCCTGGGAGGGCCTACGAGCAGTACTTC
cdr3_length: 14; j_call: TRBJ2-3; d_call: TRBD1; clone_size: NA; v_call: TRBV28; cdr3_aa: CASNLDRGTDTQYF; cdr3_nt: TGTGCCAGCAATCTCGACAGGGGCACAGATACGCAGTATTTT